The 23 T cell receptor beta chains listed next were all sequenced from one sample in a study of OX40 agonist ivuxolimab in advanced cancers. The method was immunoSEQ multiplex PCR; TCRdb's version includes in-frame clones alone and lacks a portion of them. Of fewer than 80,000 clones detected, about 83% appear once; the ten largest clones hold over 5%. The starting material was CD4+ or CD8+ T cells sorted from blood, obtained in a trial of the OX40 agonist ivuxolimab. Every receptor here comes from an adult with an advanced solid tumor such as melanoma, head and neck, liver or kidney cancer.

This clone has only one observation. The chain joins TRBV7-2 to TRBJ2-5, with a weak D call TRBD2 (5 bases). The assigned J gene may be wrong: the sequence end matches TRBJ2-7 better. Germline lookup yields CDR1 SGHTA and CDR2 FQGNSA. The CDR3 extends over 18 amino acids. This chain's CDR3 is CASSLVLDVGDPRYEQYF. For the CDR3, the DNA is TGTGCCAGCAGCTTAGTCTTGGATGTGGGAGACCCGAGATACGAGCAGTACTTC.

The chain carries TRBV19 and TRBJ2-7; D is ambiguous. The CDR3 totals 14 residues. Trimming pared 1 base from V and 6 bases from J, leaving 13 bases between. Germline CDR1 reads LNHDA; CDR2 reads SQIVND (reference sequence). The CDR3 sequence: CASSIGTHSAEQYF. DNA of the CDR3: TGTGCCAGTAGTATAGGGACCCATTCCGCCGAGCAGTACTTC. Variable domain in full (rest from reference TRBV19 and TRBJ2-7): DGGITQSPKYLFRKEGQNVTLSCEQNLNHDAMYWYRQDPGQGLRLIYYSQIVNDFQKGDIAEGYSVSREKKESFPLTVTSAQKNPTAFYLCASSIGTHSAEQYFGPGTRLTVT.

This clone was observed once. The chain employs TRBV4-2 and TRBJ2-3; D uncertain. V was pared by 3 bases and J by 1 base, with 5 bases between. The CDR3 sequence is 13 residues long. Germline V gene lookup returns CDR1 LGHNA and CDR2 YNFKEQ. CDR3 protein: CASSQLGTDTQYF. The CDR3 DNA reads TGTGCCAGCAGCCAGTTAGGCACAGATACGCAGTATTTT.

The rearrangement uses TRBV19 and TRBJ1-6; 7 nucleotides line up with TRBD1. The CDR3 contains 17 residues. V dropped 5 bases and J dropped 0; count of bases not matched to a gene: 7. CDR1 and CDR2 (germline): LNHDA, SQIVND (reference sequence). This CDR3 is CASSGGQVSSYNSPLHF. CDR3 DNA: TGTGCCAGTAGTGGAGGACAGGTTAGCTCCTATAATTCACCCCTCCACTTT.

The chain joins TRBV29-1 to TRBJ2-5; D unclear. V gave up 1 base and J gave up 5 bases, with 5 bases separating them. The CDR3 extends over 11 amino acids. Germline CDR1 and CDR2: SQVTM and ANQGSEA. The CDR3 is CSVEVYETQYF. CDR3 sequence (DNA): TGCAGCGTTGAAGTCTATGAGACCCAGTACTTC.

The chain carries TRBV15 and TRBJ1-5, with D possibly TRBD1 on 6 matching bases. V lost 0 bases and J lost 2, with 11 bases in between. CDR3 length: 16 residues. Germline V gene data show CDR1 as LNHNV and CDR2 as YYDKDF (reference sequence). The CDR3 is CATSRDGYRGNQPQHF. The CDR3 bases are TGTGCCACCAGCAGAGATGGGTACAGGGGCAATCAGCCCCAGCATTTT.

This clone was detected ten times or more. This chain uses TRBV28 with TRBJ1-6, with TRBD1 matching 7 bases. CDR1 and CDR2 (germline): MDHEN, SYDVKM. V gave up 4 bases and J gave up 6 bases; unmatched junction bases: 6. The CDR3 sequence is 15 residues long. In nucleotides, the CDR3 is TGTGCCAGCAGTTCCTTAGACAGGGCTAATTCACCCCTCCACTTT. Amino acid sequence: CASSSLDRANSPLHF.

DNA for the CDR3: TGTGCCTGGAGTGTTGGGACAGGGGGCTGGGGCAATCAGCCCCAGCATTTT. It translates to CAWSVGTGGWGNQPQHF. V usage is TRBV30 and J usage is TRBJ1-5; 12 positions match TRBD1. This CDR3 region has 17 residues. Trimming at V came to 0 bases and at J to 2 bases, leaving 5 bases not matched to a gene. The V gene's germline CDR1 is GTSNPN and CDR2 SVGIG (reference sequence).

This clone has just one count. The chain has TRBV5-5 and TRBJ1-2, with D possibly being TRBD1 (5 bases). The V end lost 7 bases, the J end lost 1 base, and 14 bases lay between the germline ends. The CDR3 is 14 residues long. Germline lookup yields CDR1 SGHKS and CDR2 YYEKEE (reference sequence). Here the CDR3 reads CASHTGTSNYGYTF. For the CDR3, the DNA is TGTGCCAGCCACACCGGGACCAGTAACTATGGCTACACCTTC.

This clone was seen a handful of times. The chain has TRBV18 and TRBJ1-5, with D hard to call. Germline V gene lookup returns CDR1 KGHSH and CDR2 LQKENI. This CDR3 is built from 13 residues. V lost 5 bases, J lost 4 bases, and 9 bases lay in between. The CDR3 DNA follows: TGTGCCAGCTCAGGTCAACGGAATCAGCCCCAGCATTTT. The encoded protein is CASSGQRNQPQHF.

The V gene is TRBV27, the J gene TRBJ2-1, with 9 bases aligning to TRBD2. The CDR3 loop spans 14 amino acids. Looked up from germline, CDR1 is MNHEY and CDR2 is SMNVEV (reference sequence). The trim removed 3 bases at V and 3 bases at J, leaving 0 bases unmatched. CDR3 nucleotide sequence: TGTGCCAGCAGTTTGACTAGCGGCTACAATGAGCAGTTCTTC. Amino acids: CASSLTSGYNEQFF.

The V and J genes are TRBV28 and TRBJ2-3; TRBD2 aligns across 14 bases. With V trimmed by 5 bases and J by 6 bases, 10 bases remained unmatched. This CDR3 contains 17 residues. Germline CDR1 and CDR2: MDHEN and SYDVKM. CDR3 sequence: CASSLGVGLAGVDTQYF. DNA of the CDR3: TGTGCCAGCAGTCTCGGCGTGGGACTAGCGGGAGTGGATACGCAGTATTTT.

V and J are TRBV6-5 and TRBJ2-7, with D perhaps matching TRBD1 (6 bases). From germline, CDR1 is MNHEY and CDR2 SVGAGI. Trimming pared 2 bases from V and 2 bases from J, leaving 10 bases between. CDR3 size: 14 residues. CDR3 amino acids: CASSYRGSTYEQYF. The CDR3 DNA reads as TGTGCCAGCAGTTACAGGGGGTCAACCTACGAGCAGTACTTC.

The chain has TRBV5-1 and TRBJ2-3; 11 bases agree with TRBD1. The CDR3 length is 15 residues. The germline V gene encodes CDR1 SGHRS and CDR2 YFSETQ. V shed 0 bases and J 4 bases; nucleotides not matched to a gene: 1. The CDR3 reads CASSLAGQGADTQYF. The DNA of the CDR3 is TGCGCCAGCAGCTTGGCGGGACAGGGGGCAGATACGCAGTATTTT.

V and J are TRBV7-9 and TRBJ2-5, with D perhaps being TRBD1 or TRBD2 (6 bases each). Trimming took 3 bases from V and 4 from J, leaving 9 bases between them. CDR3 length: 13 residues. The germline V gene encodes CDR1 SEHNR and CDR2 FQNEAQ (reference sequence). The CDR3 region is CASSLTGAETQYF. CDR3 DNA sequence: TGTGCCAGCAGCTTGACGGGGGCAGAGACCCAGTACTTC. Full variable domain (outside the CDR3, taken from reference TRBV7-9 and TRBJ2-5): DTGVSQNPRHKITKRGQNVTFRCDPISEHNRLYWYRQTLGQGPEFLTYFQNEAQLEKSRLLSDRFSAERPKGSFSTLEIQRTEQGDSAMYLCASSLTGAETQYFGPGTRLLVL.

V and J are TRBV7-3 and TRBJ2-1; weak D call: TRBD2 (6 bases). The V end was cut by 0 bases, the J end by 5 bases, with 11 bases between. This CDR3 is built from 15 residues. The germline V gene encodes CDR1 SGHTA and CDR2 FQGTGA. This CDR3 reads CASSLTGREHNEQFF. The CDR3 nucleotides read TGTGCCAGCAGCTTAACTGGACGGGAGCACAATGAGCAGTTCTTC.

The table lists this clone with a count of one. The V gene is TRBV5-1, the J gene TRBJ2-6; a weak D match, TRBD1 (6 bases). Germline CDR1 SGHRS, CDR2 YFSETQ. With 3 bases removed from V and 2 bases from J, the gap between germline ends came to 12 bases. This CDR3 region has 16 residues. The CDR3 region has the DNA TGCGCCAGCAGCTACTACAGGGATACTGGGGCCAACGTCCTGACTTTC. This sequence encodes CASSYYRDTGANVLTF.

V is TRBV15 and J is TRBJ2-1; 11 bases align to TRBD2. The germline V gene has CDR1 LNHNV and CDR2 YYDKDF (reference sequence). The CDR3 sequence is 17 residues long. V trimming: 3 bases; J trimming: 4 bases; junction bases outside the gene matches: 8. The CDR3 here is CATSSTAGTSGYNEQFF. In nucleotides, the CDR3 is TGTGCCACCAGCAGTACCGCCGGGACTAGCGGTTACAATGAGCAGTTCTTC.

This clone has only a few counts. This chain links TRBV5-5 with TRBJ1-2; possibly TRBD1 for D (5 bases). Germline V gene data show CDR1 as SGHKS and CDR2 as YYEKEE (reference sequence). The length of the CDR3 is 14 residues. With 4 bases removed from V and 5 bases from J, the gap between germline ends came to 15 bases. CDR3 loop: CASSPMGEGYGYTF. The CDR3 coding sequence is TGTGCCAGCAGCCCGATGGGGGAAGGGTATGGCTACACCTTC.

The chain recombines TRBV18 with TRBJ2-1; D possibly matches TRBD1 or TRBD2 (5 bases each). Germline V gives CDR1 KGHSH, CDR2 LQKENI. This CDR3 has 15 amino acids. V was clipped by 3 bases and J by 6 bases, with 15 bases between them. CDR3 loop: CASSPYPLGTNEQFF. The CDR3 coding sequence is TGTGCCAGCTCACCCTATCCCCTGGGGACCAATGAGCAGTTCTTC.

The chain employs TRBV7-9 and TRBJ1-3; 7 nucleotides align to TRBD1. After removal of 1 base from V and 5 bases from J, the junction contained 2 bases not matched to a gene. Germline V CDR1 and CDR2: SEHNR, FQNEAQ (reference sequence). This CDR3 region has 14 residues. CDR3 region: CASSLVQGRNTIYF. The CDR3 DNA follows: TGTGCCAGCAGCTTAGTACAGGGGCGAAACACCATATATTTT.

V usage is TRBV7-2 and J usage is TRBJ2-7; D is perhaps TRBD2 (5 bases). CDR3 length: 13 residues. Germline V gene lookup returns CDR1 SGHTA and CDR2 FQGNSA. V was trimmed by 3 bases and J by 7 bases, leaving 13 bases between them. The CDR3 reads CASSLDWNGEQYF. CDR3 bases: TGTGCCAGCAGCTTGGACTGGAACGGGGAGCAGTACTTC.

This clone was seen a single time. The chain links TRBV7-9 to TRBJ2-1; D may be TRBD1 (6 bases). The CDR3 has 15 amino acids. Trimming removed 5 bases from V and 1 base from J, with 12 bases in between. From germline, CDR1 is SEHNR and CDR2 FQNEAQ (reference sequence). This chain's CDR3 is CASSAATGSYNEQFF. CDR3 nucleotide sequence: TGTGCCAGCAGCGCCGCTACAGGGTCCTACAATGAGCAGTTCTTC.